A single sample is the source of the 16 T cell receptor beta chains below, sequenced in a study of T cell changes during pregnancy in multiple sclerosis. TCRdb's copy holds only in-frame clones and misses some; the assay was immunoSEQ multiplex PCR. The sample has about 23,000 clones; around 89% are singletons. The sample was CD8+ T cells from peripheral blood mononuclear cells, taken in the first trimester of pregnancy. The source of these receptors is a female donor with multiple sclerosis, enrolled in a pregnancy study.

The rearrangement joins TRBV6-1 to TRBJ2-7, with 9 nucleotides matching TRBD2. Looked up from germline, CDR1 is MNHNS and CDR2 is SASEGT. The CDR3 contains 14 residues. The J segment lost 6 bases and the V segment lost 7 bases, leaving 10 bases of the junction unmatched. In DNA, the CDR3 is TGTGCCAGCAACGTTGCGGGAGGGCAGAGCGAGCAGTACTTC. It is translated as CASNVAGGQSEQYF.

J is TRBJ2-7 and V is TRBV28; TRBD2 matches 7 bases. The CDR3 runs 14 residues. CDR1 and CDR2 from the germline V gene are MDHEN and SYDVKM. J gave up 6 bases and V 3 bases, and 8 bases lay outside the gene matches. Written as DNA, the CDR3 is TGTGCCAGCAGTTTGGGGGAACTAGCGTTCGAGCAGTACTTC. Amino acid sequence: CASSLGELAFEQYF. The full variable domain, completed using reference TRBV28 and TRBJ2-7, is DVKVTQSSRYLVKRTGEKVFLECVQDMDHENMFWYRQDPGLGLRLIYFSYDVKMKEKGDIPEGYSVSREKKERFSLILESASTNQTSMYLCASSLGELAFEQYFGPGTRLTVT.

V usage is TRBV28 and J usage is TRBJ2-7, with a tentative D call TRBD1 (5 bases). Germline V gene sequence: CDR1 MDHEN, CDR2 SYDVKM. V was pared by 1 base and J by 0 bases, with 13 bases between. The CDR3 is 16 amino acids. The CDR3 loop is CASSLSQGYGSYEQYF. The CDR3 region has the DNA TGTGCCAGCAGTTTATCCCAGGGATACGGCTCCTACGAGCAGTACTTC.

The chain couples TRBV11-3 to TRBJ2-6; 7 nucleotides match TRBD2. V lost 3 bases to trimming and J lost 4 bases; unmatched junction nucleotides: 9. Germline V gene lookup returns CDR1 SGHNT and CDR2 YENEEA. CDR3 length equals 17 residues. As DNA, the CDR3 is TGTGCCAGCAGCTTCGGAACGGGAGGCCTGGGGGCCAACGTCCTGACTTTC. Encoded protein: CASSFGTGGLGANVLTF.

This clone was picked up a small number of times. CDR3 residues: CASSFGGGNEQFF. The CDR3, as DNA: TGTGCCAGCAGCTTCGGGGGGGGGAATGAGCAGTTCTTC. The genes are TRBV7-3 and TRBJ2-1; 8 nucleotides match TRBD2. Trimming took 3 bases from V and 7 from J; bases not matched to a gene: 2. This CDR3 is 13 amino acids long. The V gene's germline CDR1 is SGHTA and CDR2 FQGTGA.

The chain couples TRBV11-2 to TRBJ2-1; a weak D match, TRBD1 (6 bases). This CDR3 contains 14 residues. From germline, CDR1 is SGHAT and CDR2 FQNNGV. V was cut by 5 bases and J by 4 bases, with 12 bases left in between. The DNA for the CDR3 is TGTGCCAGCAGCCAGGGGTCTAAGTACAATGAGCAGTTCTTC. Residues: CASSQGSKYNEQFF.

The J gene is TRBJ2-5, the V gene TRBV2; D not resolved. Germline CDR1 SNHLY, CDR2 FYNNEI. The CDR3 totals 15 residues. V shed 4 bases and J shed 4 bases, with 16 bases lying between them. In nucleotides, the CDR3 is TGTGCCAGCAGTGCTATGTTAGGAGTGGGAGAGACCCAGTACTTC. It translates to CASSAMLGVGETQYF.

The chain's CDR3 is CASSIVLREFSYEQYF. For the CDR3, the DNA is TGTGCCAGTAGTATAGTTCTGCGGGAGTTCTCCTACGAGCAGTACTTC. The chain joins TRBV19 to TRBJ2-7, with 7 bases matching TRBD2. CDR3 length equals 16 residues. Germline V CDR1 and CDR2: LNHDA, SQIVND (reference sequence). V trimming: 1 base; J trimming: 0 bases; junction bases outside the gene matches: 6.

The J gene is TRBJ2-1, the V gene TRBV19; TRBD2 is a possible D gene (5 bases). The V end lost 3 bases, the J end lost 0 bases, and 12 bases lay between the germline ends. This CDR3 spans 16 amino acids. The germline V gene encodes CDR1 LNHDA and CDR2 SQIVND (reference sequence). The CDR3 loop reads CASSIRRGSSYNEQFF. The CDR3, as DNA: TGTGCCAGTAGTATCAGAAGAGGGAGCTCCTACAATGAGCAGTTCTTC.

The chain has TRBV7-2 and TRBJ2-5, with 10 bases that match TRBD2. V trimming: 2 bases; J trimming: 2 bases; junction bases outside the gene matches: 11. This CDR3 comprises 18 residues. Per germline, CDR1 SGHTA and CDR2 FQGNSA. DNA for the CDR3: TGTGCCAGCAGCTTATATCCCCCGGGACTAGCGTTTCAAGAGACCCAGTACTTC. It translates to CASSLYPPGLAFQETQYF.

The rearrangement links TRBV19 to TRBJ1-1; a weak D match, TRBD1 (5 bases). This CDR3 comprises 13 residues. Trimming removed 3 bases from V and 4 bases from J, with 9 bases in between. Germline V CDR1 and CDR2: LNHDA, SQIVND (reference sequence). The CDR3 region is CASSITGGTEAFF. The CDR3 nucleotides are TGTGCCAGTAGTATTACGGGGGGCACTGAAGCTTTCTTT.

This rearrangement joins TRBV7-3 to TRBJ1-1; perhaps TRBD1 as D (6 bases). V shed 6 bases and J shed 1 base, with 12 bases lying between them. This CDR3 comprises 14 residues. The V gene's germline CDR1 is SGHTA and CDR2 FQGTGA. CDR3 in amino acids: CASRPSGENTEAFF. The CDR3 DNA follows: TGTGCCAGCAGGCCTTCAGGGGAGAACACTGAAGCTTTCTTT.

This clone appeared once. The chain employs TRBV6-1 and TRBJ2-1; 12 bases line up with TRBD2. Germline V gene lookup returns CDR1 MNHNS and CDR2 SASEGT. The CDR3 runs to 14 residues. V lost 10 bases, J lost 7 bases, and 8 bases stayed unmatched. CDR3: CAIHTSGRLNEQFF. Written as DNA, the CDR3 is TGTGCCATCCACACTAGCGGGAGGCTAAATGAGCAGTTCTTC.

This clone was detected only once. The chain has TRBV28 and TRBJ1-2, with 7 bases that match TRBD1. After removal of 3 bases from V and 3 bases from J, the junction contained 7 bases not matched to a gene. The CDR3 has 15 amino acids. The V gene's germline CDR1 is MDHEN and CDR2 SYDVKM. CDR3 residues: CASSFGDRDHYGYTF. The CDR3 DNA follows: TGTGCCAGCAGTTTCGGAGACAGGGACCACTATGGCTACACCTTC.

This chain links TRBV27 with TRBJ1-2; TRBD1 is a possible D gene (6 bases). V lost 6 bases and J 6 bases, leaving 11 bases between the germline ends. In germline, CDR1 is MNHEY, CDR2 SMNVEV (reference sequence). This CDR3 has 12 residues. The CDR3 protein is CASSSGGHGYTF. Here the CDR3 DNA reads TGTGCCAGCAGCTCCGGGGGGCATGGCTACACCTTC.

The chain carries TRBV25-1 and TRBJ2-7, with 7 bases lining up with TRBD1. This CDR3 spans 15 amino acids. Unmatched junction bases numbered 11, after V lost 6 bases and J lost 3 bases. Germline values: CDR1 MGHDK, CDR2 SYGVNS. The CDR3, as DNA: TGTGCCAGCAGGGGTACAGGGGAATACGGCTACGAGCAGTACTTC. Residues: CASRGTGEYGYEQYF.